This T cell receptor beta chain was found in a study of regulatory T cells in long-lasting Graves disease. Study overall: Less than 3 months of antithyroid drugs had been taken by newly diagnosed Graves' patients.

Indicated time point: newly diagnosed GD, antithyroid drugs for less than 3 months. From RNA extracted from PBMCs, the TCR library was made. Arm-PCR of CDR3 regions and iRepertoire HTBI primers were used to build TCR beta libraries. Using its own MiXCR run on the multiplex PCR reads, TCRdb lists one record per CDR3 protein. This sample has roughly 360,000 distinct CDR3 sequences, with about 10% found just once. This same sample was also part of a study on T cells in Graves' hyperthyroidism and ophthalmopathy. From that report: The HTBI primer set was used in a first-round RT-PCR of the TCR CDR3. Most thyroid clonotypes expanded above 0.001 appeared in blood too.

The receptor comes from a young woman with Graves disease. Material: peripheral blood mononuclear cells (PBMCs), obtained at new diagnosis, from a patient treated with antithyroid drugs.

In DNA, the CDR3 is TGTGCCAGCAGCTTATATCCCTCGGACAGCCCTGAAATAGATGGCTACACCTTC. Its protein is CASSLYPSDSPEIDGYTF. J is TRBJ1-2 and V is TRBV7-2; D is perhaps TRBD1 (6 bases). This CDR3 has 18 residues. Germline V lookup: CDR1 SGHTA, CDR2 FQGNSA. The V end lost 2 bases, the J end lost 6 bases, and 25 bases lay between the germline ends.